The present TCR beta chain was sequenced within a study of blood T cell repertoires in COVID-19. The germline V gene encodes CDR1 LGHDT and CDR2 YNNKEL (reference sequence). The CDR3 consists of 14 residues. Trimming took off 1 base at V and 2 bases at J, with 6 bases between the two ends. Clones were read by immunoSEQ multiplex PCR, and TCRdb kept only the in-frame ones, dropping some. The sample contains approximately 27,000 clones, approximately 86% of which appear only once. The sequence came from a man aged 65-85 years with acute or convalescent COVID-19. The specimen sequenced was peripheral blood. The J gene is TRBJ1-3, the V gene TRBV3-1 (or the pseudogene TRBV3-2); a weak D match, TRBD1 (6 bases). This chain's CDR3 is CASSQGTAGNTIYF. The CDR3, as DNA: TGTGCCAGCAGCCAAGGGACAGCTGGAAACACCATATATTTT.